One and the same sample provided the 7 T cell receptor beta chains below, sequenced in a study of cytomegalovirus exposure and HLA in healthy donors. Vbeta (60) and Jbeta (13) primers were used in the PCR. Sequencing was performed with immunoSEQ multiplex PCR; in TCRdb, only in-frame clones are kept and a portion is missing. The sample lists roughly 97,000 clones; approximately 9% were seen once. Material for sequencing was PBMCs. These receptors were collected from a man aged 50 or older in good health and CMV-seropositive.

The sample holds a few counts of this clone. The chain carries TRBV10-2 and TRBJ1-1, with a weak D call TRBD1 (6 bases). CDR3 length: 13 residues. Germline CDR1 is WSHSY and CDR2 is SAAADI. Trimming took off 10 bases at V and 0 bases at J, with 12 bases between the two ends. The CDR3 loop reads CAIQTGLNTEAFF. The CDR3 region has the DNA TGCGCCATCCAGACAGGCCTGAACACTGAAGCTTTCTTT.

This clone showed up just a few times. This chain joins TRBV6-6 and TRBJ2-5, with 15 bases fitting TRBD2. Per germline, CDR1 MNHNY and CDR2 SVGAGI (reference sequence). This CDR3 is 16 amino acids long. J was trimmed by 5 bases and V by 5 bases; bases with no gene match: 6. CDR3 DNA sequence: TGTGCCAGCAGTCAGGCCGGGACTAGCGGGAGGGAGACCCAGTACTTC. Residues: CASSQAGTSGRETQYF.

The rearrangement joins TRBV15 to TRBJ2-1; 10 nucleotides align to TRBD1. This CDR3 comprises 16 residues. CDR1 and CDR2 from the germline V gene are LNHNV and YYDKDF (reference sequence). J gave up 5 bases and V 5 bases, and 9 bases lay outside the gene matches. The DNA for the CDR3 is TGTGCCACCAGCGGACTAGACAGGGGGCTCAACAATGAGCAGTTCTTC. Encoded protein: CATSGLDRGLNNEQFF. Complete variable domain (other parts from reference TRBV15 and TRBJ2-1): DAMVIQNPRYQVTQFGKPVTLSCSQTLNHNVMYWYQQKSSQAPKLLFHYYDKDFNNEADTPDNFQSRRPNTSFCFLDIRSPGLGDTAMYLCATSGLDRGLNNEQFFGPGTRLTVL.

DNA of the CDR3: TGTGCCAGCCGCGGGGGACTAATCATACAAGAGACCCAGTACTTC. Amino acid sequence: CASRGGLIIQETQYF. V gene TRBV5-6 combines with J gene TRBJ2-5; TRBD2 matches at 7 bases. CDR1 is SGHDT and CDR2 is YYEEEE in the germline V gene. V shed 7 bases and J 2 bases; nucleotides not matched to a gene: 11. The CDR3 has 15 amino acids.

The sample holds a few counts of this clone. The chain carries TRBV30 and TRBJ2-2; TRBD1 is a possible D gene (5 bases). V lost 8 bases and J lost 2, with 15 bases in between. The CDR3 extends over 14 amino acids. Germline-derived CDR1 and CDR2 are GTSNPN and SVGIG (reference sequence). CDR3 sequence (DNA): TGTGCCGGCAGACAGAATACCAACACCGGGGAGCTGTTTTTT. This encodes CAGRQNTNTGELFF.

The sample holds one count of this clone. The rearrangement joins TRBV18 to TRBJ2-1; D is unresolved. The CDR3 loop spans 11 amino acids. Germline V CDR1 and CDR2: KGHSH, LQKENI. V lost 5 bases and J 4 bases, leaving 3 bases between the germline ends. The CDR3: CASSTYNEQFF. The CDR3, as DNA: TGTGCCAGCTCAACATACAATGAGCAGTTCTTC.

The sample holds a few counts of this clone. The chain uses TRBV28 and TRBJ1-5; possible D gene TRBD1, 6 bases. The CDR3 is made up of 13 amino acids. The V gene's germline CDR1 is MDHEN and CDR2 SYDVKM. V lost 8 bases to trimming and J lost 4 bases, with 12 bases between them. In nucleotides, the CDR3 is TGTGCCAGCCGGACAGTAAAGAATCAGCCCCAGCATTTT. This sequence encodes CASRTVKNQPQHF.